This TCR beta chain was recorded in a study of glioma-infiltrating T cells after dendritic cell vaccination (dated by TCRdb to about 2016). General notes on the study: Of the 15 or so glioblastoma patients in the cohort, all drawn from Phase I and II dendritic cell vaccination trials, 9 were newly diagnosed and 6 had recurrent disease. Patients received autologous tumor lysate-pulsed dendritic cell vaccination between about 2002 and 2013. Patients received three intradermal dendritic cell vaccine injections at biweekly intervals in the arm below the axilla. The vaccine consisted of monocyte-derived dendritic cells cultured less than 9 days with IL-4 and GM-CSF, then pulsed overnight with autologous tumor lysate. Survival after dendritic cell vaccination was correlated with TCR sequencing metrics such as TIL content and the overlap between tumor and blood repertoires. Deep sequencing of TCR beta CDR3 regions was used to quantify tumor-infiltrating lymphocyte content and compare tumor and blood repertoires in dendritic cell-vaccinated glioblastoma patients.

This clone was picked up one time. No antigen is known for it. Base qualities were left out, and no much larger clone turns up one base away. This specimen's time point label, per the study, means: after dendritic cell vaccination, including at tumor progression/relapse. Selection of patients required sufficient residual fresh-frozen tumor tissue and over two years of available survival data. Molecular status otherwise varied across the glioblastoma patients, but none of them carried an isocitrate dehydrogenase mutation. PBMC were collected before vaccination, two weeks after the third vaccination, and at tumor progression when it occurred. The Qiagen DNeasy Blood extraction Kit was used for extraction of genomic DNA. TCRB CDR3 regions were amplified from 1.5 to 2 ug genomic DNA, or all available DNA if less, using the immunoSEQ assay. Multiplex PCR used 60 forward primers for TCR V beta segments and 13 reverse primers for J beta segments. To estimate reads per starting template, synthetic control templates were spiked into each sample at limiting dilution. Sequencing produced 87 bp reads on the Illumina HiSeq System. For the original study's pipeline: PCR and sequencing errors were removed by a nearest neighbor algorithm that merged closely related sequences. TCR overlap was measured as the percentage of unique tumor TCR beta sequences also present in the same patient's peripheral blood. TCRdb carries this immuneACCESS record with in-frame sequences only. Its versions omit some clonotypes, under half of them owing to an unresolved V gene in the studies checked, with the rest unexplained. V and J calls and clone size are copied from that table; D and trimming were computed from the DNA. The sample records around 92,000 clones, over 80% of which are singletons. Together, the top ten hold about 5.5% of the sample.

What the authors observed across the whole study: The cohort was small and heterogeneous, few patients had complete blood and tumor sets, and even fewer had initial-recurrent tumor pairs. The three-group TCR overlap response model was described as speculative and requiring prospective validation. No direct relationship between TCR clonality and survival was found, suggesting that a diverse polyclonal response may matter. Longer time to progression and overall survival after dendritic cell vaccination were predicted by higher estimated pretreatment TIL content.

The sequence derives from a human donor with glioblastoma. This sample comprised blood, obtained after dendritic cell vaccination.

The CDR3 protein sequence reads: CASSENRGHTEAFF. The DNA reads TGTGCCAGCAGTGAAAACAGGGGGCACACTGAAGCTTTCTTT. In this chain, TRBV2 is recombined with TRBJ1-1, with 9 central nucleotides matching TRBD1. V is pruned by 2 bases and J by 3 bases, leaving 1 base of the junction without a gene match. The CDR3, cysteine through phenylalanine, is 14 amino acids long. The DNA shown is the 42-base CDR3, in frame from base 1. The germline V gene gives CDR1 as SNHLY and CDR2 as FYNNEI.